This T cell receptor (beta chain) was observed in a study of blood T cells in healthy people across ages. Study-level points and caveats: Higher diversity and more naive CD4+ cells were features of long-lived donors, compared to aged donors. Naive T cell percentage by flow cytometry tracked strongly with beta diversity. Leaving the PBMCs unsorted stopped any conclusive comparison of naive versus antigen-experienced cells.

Remarks on this clonotype: Antigen: not known.

The CDR3 totals 11 residues. The germline V gene has CDR1 SNHLY and CDR2 FYNNEI. Then a second PCR, running roughly 7 to 11 cycles, was carried out with a sample-barcoded 5' primer and a J-beta primer mix. TCRdb itself ran the 5' RACE reads through MiXCR, one entry per CDR3 protein. The top ten clones hold about 18% of a sample with roughly 500,000 distinct CDR3 sequences, 27% of them seen once. Sequencing used blood. V gene TRBV2 combines with J gene TRBJ2-5; D gene ambiguous. The J call may be in error: the DNA end matches TRBJ2-7 better. The TCR comes from a woman in her 70s in good health. The CDR3 nucleotides are TGTGCCAGTTCTATAGATTTCGAGCAGTACTTC. The encoded protein is CASSIDFEQYF.